Here is one TCR beta chain with its context. The sample originates from a study of blood T cell repertoires in COVID-19. Method: immunoSEQ multiplex PCR; TCRdb's copy keeps in-frame clones and lacks some. The top ten hold 1.2% of the sample, which has about 90,000 clones, approximately 86% seen once. Trimming removed 6 bases from V and 0 bases from J, with 14 bases in between. Germline loops: CDR1 SQVTM, CDR2 ANQGSEA. The CDR3 totals 14 residues. The chain links TRBV29-1 to TRBJ1-1; unclear D gene. The receptor comes from an elderly man with active or convalescent COVID-19. Sequencing was carried out using peripheral blood. CDR3 nucleotides: TGCAGCGTGAGGTACAATGGTCTGAACACTGAAGCTTTCTTT. Encoded protein: CSVRYNGLNTEAFF. Drawing the rest from reference TRBV29-1 and TRBJ1-1, the complete variable domain is SAVISQKPSRDICQRGTSLTIQCQVDSQVTMMFWYRQQPGQSLTLIATANQGSEATYESGFVIDKFPISRPNLTFSTLTVSNMSPEDSSIYLCSVRYNGLNTEAFFGQGTRLTVV.